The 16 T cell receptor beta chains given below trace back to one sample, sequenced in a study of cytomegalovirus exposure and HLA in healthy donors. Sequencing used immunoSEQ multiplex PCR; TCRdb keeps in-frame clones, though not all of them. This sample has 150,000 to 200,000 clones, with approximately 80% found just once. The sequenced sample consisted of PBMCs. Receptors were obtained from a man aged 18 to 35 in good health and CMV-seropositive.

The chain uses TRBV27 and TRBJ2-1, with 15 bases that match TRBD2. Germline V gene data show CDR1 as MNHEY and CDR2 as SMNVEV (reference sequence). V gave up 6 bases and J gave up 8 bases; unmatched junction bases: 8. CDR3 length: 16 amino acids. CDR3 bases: TGTGCCAGCAGGGGCCTGGGACTAGCGGGGGGTGATGAGCAGTTCTTC. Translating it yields CASRGLGLAGGDEQFF.

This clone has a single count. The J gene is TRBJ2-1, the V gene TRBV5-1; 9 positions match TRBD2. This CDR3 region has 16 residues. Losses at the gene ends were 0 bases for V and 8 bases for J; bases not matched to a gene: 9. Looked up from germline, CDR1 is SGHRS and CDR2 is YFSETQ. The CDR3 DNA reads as TGCGCCAGCAGCTTGGCCGGGCTAGCGGGATGGGATGAGCAGTTCTTC. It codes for CASSLAGLAGWDEQFF.

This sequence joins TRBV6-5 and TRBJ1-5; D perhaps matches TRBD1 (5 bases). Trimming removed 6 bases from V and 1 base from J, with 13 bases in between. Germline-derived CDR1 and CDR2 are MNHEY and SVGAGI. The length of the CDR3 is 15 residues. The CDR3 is CASRASGGSNQPQHF. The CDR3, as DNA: TGTGCCAGCAGGGCTTCGGGGGGGAGCAATCAGCCCCAGCATTTT.

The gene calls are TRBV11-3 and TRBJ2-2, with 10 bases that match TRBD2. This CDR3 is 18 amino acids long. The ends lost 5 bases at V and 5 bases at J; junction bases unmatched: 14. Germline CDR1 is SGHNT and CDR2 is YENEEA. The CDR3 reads CASSPRLAGVSGTGELFF. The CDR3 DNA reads TGTGCCAGCAGCCCTCGGCTAGCGGGAGTGAGTGGGACCGGGGAGCTGTTTTTT.

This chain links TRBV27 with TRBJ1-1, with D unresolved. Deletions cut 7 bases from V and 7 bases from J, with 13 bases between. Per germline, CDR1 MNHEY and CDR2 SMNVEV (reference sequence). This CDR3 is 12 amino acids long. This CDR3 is CASTSRGFEAFF. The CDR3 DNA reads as TGTGCCAGCACCTCTCGGGGTTTTGAAGCTTTCTTT.

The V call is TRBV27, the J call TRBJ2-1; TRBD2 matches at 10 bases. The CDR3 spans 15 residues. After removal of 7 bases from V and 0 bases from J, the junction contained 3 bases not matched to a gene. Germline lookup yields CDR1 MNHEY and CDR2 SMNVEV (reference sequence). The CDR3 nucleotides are TGTGCCAGCATCCGGACTAGCGGCTCCTACAATGAGCAGTTCTTC. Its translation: CASIRTSGSYNEQFF.

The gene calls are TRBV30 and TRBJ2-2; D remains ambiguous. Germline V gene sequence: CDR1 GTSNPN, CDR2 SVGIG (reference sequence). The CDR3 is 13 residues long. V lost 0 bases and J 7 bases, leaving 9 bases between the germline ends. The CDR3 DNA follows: TGTGCCTGGAGTGTAATGGCAGACGGGGAGCTGTTTTTT. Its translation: CAWSVMADGELFF.

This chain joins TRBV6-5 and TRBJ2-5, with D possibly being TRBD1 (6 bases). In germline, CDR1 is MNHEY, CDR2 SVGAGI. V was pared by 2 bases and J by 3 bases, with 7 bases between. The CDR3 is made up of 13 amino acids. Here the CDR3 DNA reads TGTGCCAGCAGTTACGGACAGAAAGAGACCCAGTACTTC. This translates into CASSYGQKETQYF.

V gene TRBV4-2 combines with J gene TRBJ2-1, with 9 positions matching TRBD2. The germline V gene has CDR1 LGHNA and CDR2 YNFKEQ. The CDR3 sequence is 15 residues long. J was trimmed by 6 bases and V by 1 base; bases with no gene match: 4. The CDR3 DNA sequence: TGTGCCAGCAGCCAAGGCGGGAGGGCCTCCAATGAGCAGTTCTTC. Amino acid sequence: CASSQGGRASNEQFF.

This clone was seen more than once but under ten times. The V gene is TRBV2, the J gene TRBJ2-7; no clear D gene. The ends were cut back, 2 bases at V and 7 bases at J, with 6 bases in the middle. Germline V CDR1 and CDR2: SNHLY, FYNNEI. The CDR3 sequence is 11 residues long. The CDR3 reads CASSETREQYF. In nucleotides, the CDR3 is TGTGCCAGCAGTGAAACACGTGAGCAGTACTTC.

The CDR3 DNA reads as TGCGCCAGCAGCGTGGCCGACAGCTTAAACTATGGCTACACCTTC. Encoded protein: CASSVADSLNYGYTF. This rearrangement joins TRBV5-1 to TRBJ1-2; D is perhaps TRBD1 (5 bases). Looked up from germline, CDR1 is SGHRS and CDR2 is YFSETQ. V was cut by 4 bases and J by 2 bases, with 15 bases left in between. This CDR3 region has 15 residues.

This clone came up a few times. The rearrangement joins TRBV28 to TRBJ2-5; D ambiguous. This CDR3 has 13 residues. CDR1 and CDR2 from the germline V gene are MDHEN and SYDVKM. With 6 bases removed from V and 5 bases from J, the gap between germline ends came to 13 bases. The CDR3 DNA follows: TGTGCCAGCAGGCGACGGGTAACGGAGACCCAGTACTTC. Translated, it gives CASRRRVTETQYF.

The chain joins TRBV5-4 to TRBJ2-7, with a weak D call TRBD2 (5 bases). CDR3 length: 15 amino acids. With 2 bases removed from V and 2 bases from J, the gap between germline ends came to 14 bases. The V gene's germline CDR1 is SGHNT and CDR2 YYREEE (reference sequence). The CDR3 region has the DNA TGTGCCAGCAGCTTCCGTGGAGGAGCCACCTACGAGCAGTACTTC. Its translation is CASSFRGGATYEQYF.

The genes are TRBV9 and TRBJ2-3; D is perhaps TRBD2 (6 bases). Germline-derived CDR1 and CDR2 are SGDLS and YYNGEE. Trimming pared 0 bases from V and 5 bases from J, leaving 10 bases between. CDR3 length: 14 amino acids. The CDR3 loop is CASSVDGGKDTQYF. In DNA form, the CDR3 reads TGTGCCAGCAGCGTAGATGGAGGGAAAGATACGCAGTATTTT. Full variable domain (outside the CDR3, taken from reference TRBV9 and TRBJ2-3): DSGVTQTPKHLITATGQRVTLRCSPRSGDLSVYWYQQSLDQGLQFLIQYYNGEERAKGNILERFSAQQFPDLHSELNLSSLELGDSALYFCASSVDGGKDTQYFGPGTRLTVL.

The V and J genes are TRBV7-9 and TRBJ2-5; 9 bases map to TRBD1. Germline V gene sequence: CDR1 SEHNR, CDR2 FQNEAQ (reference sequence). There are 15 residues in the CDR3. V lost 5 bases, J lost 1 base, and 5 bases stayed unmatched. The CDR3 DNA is TGTGCCAGCAGCGGGCCGGGACAGGGCCAAGAGACCCAGTACTTC. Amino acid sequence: CASSGPGQGQETQYF.

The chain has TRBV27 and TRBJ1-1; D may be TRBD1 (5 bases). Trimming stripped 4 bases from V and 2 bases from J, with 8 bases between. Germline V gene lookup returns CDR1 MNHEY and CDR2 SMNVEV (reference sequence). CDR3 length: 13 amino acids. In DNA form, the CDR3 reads TGTGCCAGCAGTTCCAGGGTTAACACTGAAGCTTTCTTT. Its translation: CASSSRVNTEAFF.